The clone carrying this T cell receptor beta chain was counted once. What it recognizes is unknown. These data originate in a study of T cell responses to AZD1222 COVID-19 vaccine. At the level of the study: Researchers grouped second doses given at about 4 or about 12 weeks into one pool. Study outcomes and limitations: Two doses of AZD1222 preceded a rise in Spike-specific TCR breadth and depth. Sampling captured repertoires only after the peak T cell response.

Repertoires were generated with immunoSEQ multiplex PCR, while TCRdb's copy carries only in-frame clones and drops some. The data contain around 70,000 clones, approximately 81% of them seen just once; the ten biggest clones take up about 20%. The source is an adult in good health. The source was peripheral blood, collected on day 0 of AZD1222 vaccination.

The CDR3 nucleotides are TGTGCCAGCACCCGGGGGACATTAAATGAGCAGTTCTTC. It codes for CASTRGTLNEQFF. This chain links TRBV7-8 with TRBJ2-1; D is perhaps TRBD1 or TRBD2 (6 bases each). The CDR3 runs 13 residues. Trimming removed 7 bases at V and 7 bases at J, with 14 bases between. Germline loops: CDR1 SGHVS, CDR2 FQNEAQ.